This passage covers 7 T cell receptor beta chains from one sample sequenced in a study of graft-versus-host responses after intestinal transplantation. Their antigen targets remain unknown. Profiled with immunoSEQ multiplex PCR; TCRdb holds only in-frame clones, not every one. The profile shows roughly 80,000 clones, around 86% of them singletons. Here the sequenced sample was unstimulated CD8+ T cells sorted from spleen or lymph node cells, taken before transplant. The receptor set was obtained from a human donor who was the organ donor for an intestinal transplant.

The rearrangement uses TRBV11-2 and TRBJ2-1; 8 positions agree with TRBD1. This CDR3 is 16 amino acids long. The V segment lost 3 bases and the J segment 7 bases; nucleotides outside the gene matches: 11. Germline V gene lookup returns CDR1 SGHAT and CDR2 FQNNGV. CDR3 nucleotide sequence: TGTGCCAGCAGCTTGGCTACAGGGGGTACTTGGAATGAGCAGTTCTTC. It specifies CASSLATGGTWNEQFF. The full variable domain, rest sourced from reference TRBV11-2 and TRBJ2-1, is EAGVAQSPRYKIIEKRQSVAFWCNPISGHATLYWYQQILGQGPKLLIQFQNNGVVDDSQLPKDRFSAERLKGVDSTLKIQPAKLEDSAVYLCASSLATGGTWNEQFFGPGTRLTVL.

V and J are TRBV5-1 and TRBJ2-7, with 10 bases identical to TRBD1. This CDR3 comprises 17 residues. Germline lookup yields CDR1 SGHRS and CDR2 YFSETQ. With 4 bases clipped from V and 2 bases from J, the junction kept 12 bases outside the gene matches. CDR3 loop: CASSLVGGQGYTYEQYF. The CDR3 DNA sequence: TGCGCCAGCAGCCTAGTAGGGGGACAGGGGTACACCTACGAGCAGTACTTC.

This chain uses TRBV7-9 with TRBJ2-7; 9 bases map to TRBD1. The CDR3 has 12 amino acids. Trimming removed 5 bases from V and 12 bases from J; junction bases left unmatched: 8. CDR1 SEHNR and CDR2 FQNEAQ come from the germline V gene (reference sequence). The CDR3 reads CASSPGQGRWYF. CDR3 bases: TGTGCCAGCAGCCCCGGACAGGGGAGGTGGTACTTC.

The V and J genes are TRBV4-1 and TRBJ2-7; 7 positions agree with TRBD1. Germline V lookup: CDR1 MGHRA, CDR2 YSYEKL. CDR3 length: 15 amino acids. J was trimmed by 2 bases and V by 4 bases; bases with no gene match: 8. The CDR3 DNA follows: TGCGCCAGCAGCCTTATGACAGGGCGCACCTACGAGCAGTACTTC. Protein: CASSLMTGRTYEQYF.

This chain connects TRBV9 to TRBJ2-7; 9 bases are a match to TRBD1. Germline trimming cut 4 bases from V and 4 bases from J; bases unmatched to any gene: 9. There are 15 residues in the CDR3. Germline values: CDR1 SGDLS, CDR2 YYNGEE. The CDR3 here is CASSPTGTGPYEQYF. The CDR3 nucleotides are TGTGCCAGCAGCCCCACCGGGACAGGGCCTTACGAGCAGTACTTC.

The V gene is TRBV6-1, the J gene TRBJ2-3; TRBD2 matches at 12 bases. V shed 4 bases, J shed 5 bases, and the junction held 7 bases outside the gene matches. This CDR3 contains 16 residues. Germline V lookup: CDR1 MNHNS, CDR2 SASEGT. CDR3 nucleotides: TGTGCCAGCAGTGGGAAGTGGACTAGCGGGGAAGATACGCAGTATTTT. Amino acids: CASSGKWTSGEDTQYF.

V gene TRBV11-3 combines with J gene TRBJ2-1; perhaps TRBD2 as D (5 bases). The CDR3 sequence is 15 residues long. V was cut by 1 base and J by 0 bases, with 7 bases left in between. Germline lookup yields CDR1 SGHNT and CDR2 YENEEA. CDR3 nucleotide sequence: TGTGCCAGCAGCTTAGGGGAGAGCTCCTACAATGAGCAGTTCTTC. Protein: CASSLGESSYNEQFF.